Given below is one TCR beta chain in context. The antigen remains unidentified. The V gene's germline CDR1 is LNHDA and CDR2 SQIVND (reference sequence). The CDR3 sequence is 15 residues long. Losses at the gene ends were 1 base for V and 7 bases for J; bases not matched to a gene: 7. TCRdb used MiXCR to reprocess the reads, holding one entry per CDR3 protein. This sample carries more than 30,000 distinct CDR3 sequences, approximately 52% of them seen once, and the ten largest clones take 90%. This sample is drawn from a study of T cell repertoires in cytomegalovirus infection. This TCR came from a human donor in good health (CMV status not recorded). Some clones in this sample may be carry-over from other donors' samples. The rearrangement links TRBV19 to TRBJ2-1, with TRBD2 identical over 7 bases. This specimen was CD8+ T cells from cultured PBMCs, taken from culture after CMV antigen stimulation. CDR3 sequence: CASSIGGRGRNEQFF. Here the CDR3 DNA reads TGTGCCAGTAGTATAGGAGGGAGGGGTAGAAATGAGCAGTTCTTC.